One and the same sample provided the 32 T cell receptor beta chains below, sequenced in a study of blood T cells in healthy people across ages. Next came a second PCR, run for about 6 to 12 cycles, which used a sample-barcoded 5' primer along with a J-beta primer mix. Using its own MiXCR run on the 5' RACE reads, TCRdb lists one record per CDR3 protein. The table records 1.8 million or so distinct CDR3 sequences, approximately 39% of them present only once. Sequencing was done on a sample of blood. The receptors were gathered from a human donor in good health.

In regard to this clonotype: A junction boundary mismatches the germline segment, possibly from a read error. The chain carries TRBV12-3 or TRBV12-4 and TRBJ2-3, with D unresolved. This CDR3 has 13 amino acids. The CDR3 here is CASQDWGPDAQYF. The CDR3 bases are TGTGCCAGCCAAGACTGGGGTCCAGATGCGCAGTATTTT.

V and J are TRBV7-2 and TRBJ2-1; 10 nucleotides align to TRBD2. The CDR3 covers 15 residues. V lost 2 bases to trimming and J lost 9 bases; unmatched junction nucleotides: 7. Germline V lookup: CDR1 SGHTA, CDR2 FQGNSA. The CDR3 DNA reads as TGTGCCAGCAGCTTAAATAGCGGGGGGAAGGCTGAGCAGTTCTTC. Protein sequence: CASSLNSGGKAEQFF.

The chain combines TRBV13 with TRBJ2-7, with D perhaps TRBD1 (5 bases). Germline values: CDR1 PRHDT, CDR2 FYEKMQ (reference sequence). V dropped 5 bases and J dropped 2 bases, with 13 bases sitting between them. This CDR3 has 14 residues. The CDR3 coding sequence is TGTGCCAGCAGCCCCCAGGGTTCGGCCTACGAGCAGTACTTC. Translating it yields CASSPQGSAYEQYF.

This chain joins TRBV20-1 and TRBJ2-3; 12 bases are shared with TRBD2. From germline, CDR1 is DFQATT and CDR2 SNEGSKA (reference sequence). J was trimmed by 2 bases and V by 4 bases; bases with no gene match: 4. This CDR3 comprises 15 residues. This CDR3 is CSATLAGGITDTQYF. CDR3 sequence (DNA): TGCAGTGCTACACTAGCGGGGGGCATCACAGATACGCAGTATTTT.

This clonotype was found a few times. This chain uses TRBV10-3 with TRBJ1-1, with D tentatively TRBD1 (5 bases). This CDR3 spans 12 amino acids. The germline V and J ends were trimmed by 10 bases and 7 bases, with 16 bases remaining between them. Per the germline V gene, CDR1 is ENHRY and CDR2 is SYGVKD. CDR3 sequence: CATRTGGFEAFF. CDR3 nucleotide sequence: TGTGCCACCAGAACAGGAGGGTTTGAAGCTTTCTTT.

A note on this clonotype: One end of the junction does not line up with germline, which may come from a read error. CDR3 residues: CASSSSNLNYERYF. CDR3 nucleotide sequence: TGTGCCAGCTCATCCAGCAACCTGAACTACGAGCGGTACTTC. V usage is TRBV9 and J usage is TRBJ2-7, with D unclear. CDR1 SGDLS and CDR2 YYNGEE come from the germline V gene. The CDR3 consists of 14 residues.

V is TRBV4-3 and J is TRBJ2-4, with TRBD2 as a possible D gene (6 bases). The closer fit of TRBJ2-7 to the DNA end suggests the J call may be wrong. Germline values: CDR1 LGHNA, CDR2 YSLEER. The CDR3 totals 16 residues. The DNA of the CDR3 is TGCGCCAGCAGCCAAGATTATGGGGGGATGTCCTACGAGCAGTACTTC. Its translation is CASSQDYGGMSYEQYF.

This clonotype turned up a few times. The chain joins TRBV7-6 to TRBJ2-5; 7 positions agree with TRBD1. V lost 3 bases and J lost 4; bases outside the gene matches: 8. The CDR3 loop spans 15 amino acids. Germline CDR1 is SGHVS and CDR2 is FNYEAQ. CDR3 region: CASSLNRGLRETQYF. The CDR3 bases are TGTGCCAGCAGCTTGAACAGGGGTCTAAGAGAGACCCAGTACTTC.

This rearrangement joins TRBV2 to TRBJ2-3; 15 bases are shared with TRBD2. Losses at the gene ends were 3 bases for V and 4 bases for J; bases not matched to a gene: 5. The CDR3 is 17 residues long. Germline V CDR1 and CDR2: SNHLY, FYNNEI. CDR3 region: CASSDVGLAGGADTQYF. Written as DNA, the CDR3 is TGTGCCAGCAGTGATGTGGGACTAGCGGGGGGTGCAGATACGCAGTATTTT.

This clonotype was found many times. The chain has TRBV7-2 and TRBJ2-7; D is unclear. CDR3 length: 14 residues. Germline V CDR1 and CDR2: SGHTA, FQGNSA. Trimming cost V 0 bases and J 0 bases, with 6 bases left between them. The CDR3 DNA reads TGTGCCAGCAGCTTAGCGTGGTCCTCCTACGAGCAGTACTTC. As protein: CASSLAWSSYEQYF.

The chain recombines TRBV7-2 with TRBJ2-1; unclear D gene. The germline V and J ends were trimmed by 4 bases and 0 bases, with 13 bases remaining between them. CDR1 SGHTA and CDR2 FQGNSA come from the germline V gene. The CDR3 consists of 16 residues. CDR3 loop: CASSSEQRSSYNEQFF. For the CDR3, the DNA is TGTGCCAGCAGCTCAGAGCAGAGGAGCTCCTACAATGAGCAGTTCTTC.

The rearrangement uses TRBV3-1 and TRBJ2-2; D unresolved. Germline V gives CDR1 LGHDT, CDR2 YNNKEL (reference sequence). V lost 10 bases, J lost 5 bases, and 8 bases lay in between. CDR3 length: 11 residues. CDR3 protein: CATRQTGELFF. CDR3 bases: TGTGCCACCCGTCAGACCGGGGAGCTGTTTTTT.

This clonotype has just a few counts. V usage is TRBV5-5 and J usage is TRBJ2-5; D perhaps matches TRBD2 (6 bases). Germline assignment: CDR1 SGHKS and CDR2 YYEKEE (reference sequence). Trimming took 0 bases from V and 5 from J, leaving 14 bases between them. The CDR3 is 15 amino acids. DNA for the CDR3: TGTGCCAGCAGCTTGGTCGGGGGAAAGGGGGAGACCCAGTACTTC. This sequence encodes CASSLVGGKGETQYF. Combining the CDR3 with reference TRBV5-5 and TRBJ2-5 gives the whole variable domain DAGVTQSPTHLIKTRGQQVTLRCSPISGHKSVSWYQQVLGQGPQFIFQYYEKEERGRGNFPDRFSARQFPNYSSELNVNALLLGDSALYLCASSLVGGKGETQYFGPGTRLLVL.

This clonotype showed up just a few times. The CDR3 DNA sequence: TGTGCCACCAGCTTCCTCGGGAACGGTAACATTCAGTACTTC. It codes for CATSFLGNGNIQYF. The J gene is TRBJ2-4, the V gene TRBV15, with D perhaps TRBD2 (5 bases). The V gene lost 5 bases and the J gene lost 7 bases, with 15 bases spanning the gap. Germline V gene data show CDR1 as LNHNV and CDR2 as YYDKDF (reference sequence). The CDR3 is made up of 14 amino acids.

This clonotype has at least ten counts. V gene TRBV7-2 combines with J gene TRBJ2-1; D is ambiguous. Trimming removed 0 bases at V and 4 bases at J, with 4 bases between. This CDR3 is built from 13 residues. Germline-derived CDR1 and CDR2 are SGHTA and FQGNSA. This CDR3 is CASSLALYNEQFF. CDR3 nucleotide sequence: TGTGCCAGCAGCTTAGCGCTTTACAATGAGCAGTTCTTC. The full variable domain, with the rest looked up from reference TRBV7-2 and TRBJ2-1, is GAGVSQSPSNKVTEKGKDVELRCDPISGHTALYWYRQSLGQGLEFLIYFQGNSAPDKSGLPSDRFSAERTGGSVSTLTIQRTQQEDSAVYLCASSLALYNEQFFGPGTRLTVL.

This clonotype was observed a handful of times. The chain combines TRBV29-1 with TRBJ2-1; D not resolved. The germline CDR1 and CDR2 sequences are SQVTM and ANQGSEA. This CDR3 comprises 12 residues. The V end lost 1 base, the J end lost 7 bases, and 8 bases lay between the germline ends. The CDR3: CSVEGEGNEQFF. CDR3 nucleotides: TGCAGCGTTGAAGGAGAAGGTAATGAGCAGTTCTTC.

The rearrangement links TRBV7-2 to TRBJ2-5; D unresolved. V gave up 5 bases and J gave up 7 bases, with 14 bases separating them. The CDR3 is made up of 13 amino acids. Germline lookup yields CDR1 SGHTA and CDR2 FQGNSA. The chain's CDR3 is CASSGWPLGTQYF. The CDR3 nucleotides read TGTGCCAGCAGCGGGTGGCCGCTCGGGACCCAGTACTTC.

The rearrangement links TRBV7-3 to TRBJ1-1; D is undetermined. Per germline, CDR1 SGHTA and CDR2 FQGTGA. V lost 5 bases to trimming and J lost 4 bases, with 11 bases between them. This CDR3 has 13 amino acids. Here the CDR3 DNA reads TGTGCCAGCAGCGCCAGTGAGGGCACTGAAGCTTTCTTT. Protein: CASSASEGTEAFF.

V and J are TRBV20-1 and TRBJ2-7; the D gene could be TRBD1 or TRBD2 (5 bases each). Trimming left V 3 bases short and J 0 bases short, with 15 bases between. The germline gives CDR1 DFQATT, CDR2 SNEGSKA (reference sequence). The CDR3 is made up of 15 amino acids. CDR3 sequence reads: CSARDPGRISYEQYF. The CDR3 DNA reads as TGCAGTGCTAGGGATCCGGGACGGATCTCCTACGAGCAGTACTTC.

This clonotype was picked up a small number of times. V and J are TRBV4-2 and TRBJ1-2, with D maybe TRBD1 (5 bases). The CDR3 runs 16 residues. The germline gives CDR1 LGHNA, CDR2 YNFKEQ. Trimming removed 0 bases from V and 3 bases from J, with 14 bases in between. DNA for the CDR3: TGTGCCAGCAGCCAAGATTTCTTTGACAGATACTATGGCTACACCTTC. Amino acids: CASSQDFFDRYYGYTF.

The J gene is TRBJ1-2, the V gene TRBV4-1; no clear D gene. The CDR3 sequence is 15 residues long. Trimming took 0 bases from V and 3 from J, leaving 11 bases between them. Germline CDR1 is MGHRA and CDR2 is YSYEKL. The CDR3 sequence: CASSQEANAYYGYTF. DNA for the CDR3: TGCGCCAGCAGCCAAGAGGCCAATGCTTACTATGGCTACACCTTC.

V usage is TRBV11-3 and J usage is TRBJ1-2; D possibly corresponds to TRBD1 (6 bases). The length of the CDR3 is 15 residues. Per germline, CDR1 SGHNT and CDR2 YENEEA. V dropped 3 bases and J dropped 3 bases, with 14 bases sitting between them. CDR3 sequence: CASSFGETGYYGYTF. CDR3 coding DNA: TGTGCCAGCAGCTTTGGGGAGACAGGTTACTATGGCTACACCTTC. Looking up the rest from reference TRBV11-3 and TRBJ1-2 gives the full variable domain: EAGVVQSPRYKIIEKKQPVAFWCNPISGHNTLYWYLQNLGQGPELLIRYENEEAVDDSQLPKDRFSAERLKGVDSTLKIQPAELGDSAVYLCASSFGETGYYGYTFGSGTRLTVV.

This clonotype was seen a handful of times. The chain carries TRBV2 and TRBJ1-4; maybe TRBD1 (5 bases). This CDR3 comprises 16 residues. V was cut by 0 bases and J by 0 bases, with 8 bases left in between. Germline V gene data show CDR1 as SNHLY and CDR2 as FYNNEI. CDR3 region: CASSEAGTATNEKLFF. The CDR3 region has the DNA TGTGCCAGCAGTGAAGCCGGGACGGCAACTAATGAAAAACTGTTTTTT.

This clonotype was detected only a few times. CDR3 in DNA: TGTGCCAGCAGCTTCGACGGGGGCCTATGGGAGCAGTACTTC. Translation: CASSFDGGLWEQYF. The rearrangement uses TRBV7-2 and TRBJ2-7; possibly TRBD1 or TRBD2 for D (6 bases each). The length of the CDR3 is 14 residues. Germline V CDR1 and CDR2: SGHTA, FQGNSA. The V end was cut by 3 bases, the J end by 7 bases, with 16 bases between.

This sequence joins TRBV11-3 and TRBJ2-1; D may correspond to TRBD1 or TRBD2 (6 bases each). The CDR3 covers 16 residues. The germline V gene encodes CDR1 SGHNT and CDR2 YENEEA. Trimming left V 3 bases short and J 5 bases short, with 17 bases between. The CDR3 protein is CASSFLGGSMHNEQFF. CDR3 nucleotide sequence: TGTGCCAGCAGCTTTCTAGGGGGGTCTATGCACAATGAGCAGTTCTTC.

This clonotype was counted a few times. The chain recombines TRBV12-3 or TRBV12-4 with TRBJ2-1; tentative D call: TRBD2 (6 bases). This CDR3 region has 11 residues. V shed 8 bases and J shed 9 bases, with 11 bases lying between them. Written as DNA, the CDR3 is TGTGCCAGCCGGCAAGCGGGTGAGCAGTTCTTC. Amino acid sequence: CASRQAGEQFF.

Concerning this clonotype itself: The junction differs from germline at one of its ends, possibly a read error. V usage is TRBV6-1 and J usage is TRBJ2-5; perhaps TRBD1 as D (6 bases). This CDR3 contains 14 residues. Germline CDR1 and CDR2: MNHNS and SASEGT. The CDR3 DNA is TGTGCCAGCAGTGCAAACAGGGACCAAGAGGCCCAGTACTTC. This translates into CASSANRDQEAQYF.

The V and J genes are TRBV15 and TRBJ2-5, with TRBD1 as a possible D gene (6 bases). This CDR3 has 15 amino acids. The germline V and J ends were trimmed by 7 bases and 1 base, with 16 bases remaining between them. CDR1 and CDR2 from the germline V gene are LNHNV and YYDKDF (reference sequence). CDR3 sequence: CATTSGGRVQETQYF. DNA for the CDR3: TGTGCCACCACCAGTGGGGGCAGAGTCCAAGAGACCCAGTACTTC.

This clonotype has more than one count but fewer than ten. The CDR3 DNA sequence: TGCGCCAGCAGCTTAAGGACAGGGCACACAGATACGCAGTATTTT. This sequence encodes CASSLRTGHTDTQYF. The V and J genes are TRBV5-1 and TRBJ2-3, with TRBD1 matching 8 bases. The CDR3 extends over 15 amino acids. CDR1 is SGHRS and CDR2 is YFSETQ in the germline V gene. V gave up 2 bases and J gave up 2 bases; unmatched junction bases: 4.

This sequence joins TRBV7-2 and TRBJ2-6, with no clear D. With 5 bases removed from V and 1 base from J, the gap between germline ends came to 15 bases. CDR1 is SGHTA, CDR2 FQGNSA, per germline. The CDR3 runs to 17 residues. CDR3: CASSKLRSGSGANVLTF. The CDR3 nucleotides are TGTGCCAGCAGCAAACTTAGAAGTGGGTCTGGGGCCAACGTCCTGACTTTC. The variable domain in full, with the rest retrieved from reference TRBV7-2 and TRBJ2-6, is GAGVSQSPSNKVTEKGKDVELRCDPISGHTALYWYRQSLGQGLEFLIYFQGNSAPDKSGLPSDRFSAERTGGSVSTLTIQRTQQEDSAVYLCASSKLRSGSGANVLTFGAGSRLTVL.

This chain joins TRBV10-2 and TRBJ2-1; a weak D match, TRBD2 (6 bases). The length of the CDR3 is 12 residues. Germline-derived CDR1 and CDR2 are WSHSY and SAAADI. V lost 10 bases and J 8 bases, leaving 15 bases between the germline ends. CDR3: CATAREVDEQFF. DNA for the CDR3: TGCGCCACAGCGAGGGAGGTGGATGAGCAGTTCTTC.

The chain links TRBV7-2 to TRBJ1-2, with D unresolved. CDR1 SGHTA and CDR2 FQGNSA come from the germline V gene. Deletions cut 5 bases from V and 5 bases from J, with 6 bases between. The CDR3 covers 11 residues. CDR3 in DNA: TGTGCCAGCAGCGCCTATTATGGCTACACCTTC. Translated: CASSAYYGYTF.